This TCR beta chain was identified in a study of shared clonotypes between healthy human individuals. Germline-derived CDR1 and CDR2 are SGDLS and YYNGEE. The CDR3 loop spans 14 amino acids. V was pared by 0 bases and J by 3 bases, with 10 bases between. The table came from immunoSEQ multiplex PCR; TCRdb's copy has only in-frame clones and leaves some out. The profile shows around 690,000 clones, roughly 88% of them singletons. This TCR was recovered from a man between 18 and 35 years old in good health. Some clones in this sample may be carry-over from other donors' samples. This sequence joins TRBV9 and TRBJ2-7, with D unclear. The sequencing input was memory CD8+ T cells from PBMCs. Described subset: CD45RO+ cells pooled with CCR7-negative TemRA cells. CDR3 nucleotides: TGTGCCAGCAGCGTAGCTGGTACATACTACGAGCAGTACTTC. Translated: CASSVAGTYYEQYF.